This T cell receptor beta chain was identified in a study of blood T cell repertoires in COVID-19. Profiled with immunoSEQ multiplex PCR; TCRdb holds only in-frame clones, not every one. Of approximately 300,000 clones listed, about nine tenths are singletons. The CDR3 covers 14 residues. The germline V gene has CDR1 GTSNPN and CDR2 SVGIG (reference sequence). V shed 2 bases and J shed 7 bases, with 15 bases lying between them. Only one count was recorded for this clone. All recovered Cohort 3 donors got two negative PCRs, got clearance, or saw symptom resolution. This chain links TRBV30 with TRBJ1-5; weak D call: TRBD1 (6 bases). The sample taken for sequencing was PBMCs or T cells enriched from blood (not recorded which). This sequence was found in a woman between 18 and 29 years old who had recovered from COVID-19. The CDR3 region is CAWSRATGMQPQHF. CDR3 in DNA: TGTGCCTGGAGTCGGGCGACAGGCATGCAGCCCCAGCATTTT.